There are a few counts of the clone carrying this T cell receptor beta chain. Time point of the sample: pretreatment peripheral blood. This record comes from a study of PD-L1 blockade in urothelial cancer. Study-wide context: Males with urothelial cancer arising in the bladder constituted most of the roughly 30 patients.

The germline V gene has CDR1 MDHEN and CDR2 SYDVKM. The CDR3 is 14 residues long. Trimming cost V 1 base and J 7 bases; bases outside gene matches: 4. Sequenced by immunoSEQ multiplex PCR; TCRdb stores in-frame clones only, minus some. The sample holds about 81,000 clones; 70% to 90% are singletons and the top ten take more than 6.5%. The rearrangement joins TRBV28 to TRBJ2-1, with 7 positions matching TRBD2. The starting material was PBMCs, obtained around atezolizumab (anti-PD-L1) treatment. This TCR was sampled from a man aged 40-49 years with urothelial cancer. Written as DNA, the CDR3 is TGTGCCAGCAGTTTATCGGGAGGCGATAATGAGCAGTTCTTC. It yields the protein CASSLSGGDNEQFF.